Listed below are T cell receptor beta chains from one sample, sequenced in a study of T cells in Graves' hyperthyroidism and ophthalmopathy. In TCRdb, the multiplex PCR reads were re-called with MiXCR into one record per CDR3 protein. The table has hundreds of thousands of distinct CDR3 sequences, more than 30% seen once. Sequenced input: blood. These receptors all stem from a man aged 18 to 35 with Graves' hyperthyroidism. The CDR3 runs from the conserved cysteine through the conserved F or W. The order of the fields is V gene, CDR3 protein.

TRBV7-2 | CASRGGGSTEAFF
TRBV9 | CASSSGQGPSVQYF
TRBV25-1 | CASSLESEGAYEHYF
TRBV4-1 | CASSQANLAEETQYF
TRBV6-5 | CASTGQGSSGANVLTF
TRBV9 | CASSVADPWTGDNSPLHF
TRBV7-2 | CASSLRDRGSQETQYF
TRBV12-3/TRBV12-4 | CASSPRLTSSVTEAFF
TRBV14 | CASRPNMSPGAFF
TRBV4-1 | CASSPHVQGETQYF
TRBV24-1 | CASRQGNNSPLHF
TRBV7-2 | CASSPAKEQYF
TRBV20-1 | CSARDAGGYEQYF
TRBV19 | CASSIWAGRDSPLHF
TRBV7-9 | CASSKSGRPSEAFF
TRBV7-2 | CASSSKGGEVGEQYF
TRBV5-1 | CASSLDRGWYTEAFF
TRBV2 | CASSEGPTGGGGNQPQHF
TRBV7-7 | CASSLALGGTGELFF
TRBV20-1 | CSARETGGDYGYTF
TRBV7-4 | CASIFLDSSYEQYF
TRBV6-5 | CASSPTTGMDGYTF
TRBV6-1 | CASSDRGPNQPQHF
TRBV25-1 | CASSDSGTGGTEAFF
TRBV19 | CASGLLPGAFF
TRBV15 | CATSRFPGGSDGYTF
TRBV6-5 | CATSSQGAGEKLFF
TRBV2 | CASNGAITDTQYF
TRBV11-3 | CASSLVGTGLSEQYF
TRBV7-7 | CASSSTSGAYQETQYF
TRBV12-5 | CASGLVPTLPYGYTF
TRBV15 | CATSKDGDNQPQHF
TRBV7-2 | CASSKWTSGGANTGELFF
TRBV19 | CASSMGGTPLHF
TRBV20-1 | CSLDRTTYEQYF
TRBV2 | CASTSGTRRGELFF
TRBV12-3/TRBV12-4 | CASSLGVAELFF
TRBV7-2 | CASSLGGRETQYF
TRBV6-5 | CASSSGGGQETQYF
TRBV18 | CASSPEATNTEAFF
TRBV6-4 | CASRLGQEELTF
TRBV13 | CASFGDPGELFF
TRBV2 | CARETWDVECSF
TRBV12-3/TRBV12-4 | CASRSGGPNQPQHF
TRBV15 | CATSRARDNRGELFF
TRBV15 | CATSSHPGSPLHF
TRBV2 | CASSDLEGALGTEAFF
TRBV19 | CASSTDLSGNTIYF
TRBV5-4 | CASSLRQGFAGELFF
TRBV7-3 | CASSAGQGSQPQHF
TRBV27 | CASSLSVGVGGYTF
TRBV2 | CASREGRQGYEQYF